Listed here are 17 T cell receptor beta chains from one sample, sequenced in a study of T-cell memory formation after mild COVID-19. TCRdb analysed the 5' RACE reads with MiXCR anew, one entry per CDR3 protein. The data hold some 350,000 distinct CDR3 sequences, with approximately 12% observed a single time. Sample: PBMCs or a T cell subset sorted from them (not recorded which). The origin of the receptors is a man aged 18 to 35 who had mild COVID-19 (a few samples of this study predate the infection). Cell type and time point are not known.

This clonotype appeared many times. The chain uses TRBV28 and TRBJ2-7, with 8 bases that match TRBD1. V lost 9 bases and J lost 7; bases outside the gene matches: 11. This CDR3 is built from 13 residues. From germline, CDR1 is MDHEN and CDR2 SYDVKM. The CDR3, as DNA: TGTGCCAGTCTCCGGACAGGGTCAAAGGAGCAGTACGTC. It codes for CASLRTGSKEQYV.

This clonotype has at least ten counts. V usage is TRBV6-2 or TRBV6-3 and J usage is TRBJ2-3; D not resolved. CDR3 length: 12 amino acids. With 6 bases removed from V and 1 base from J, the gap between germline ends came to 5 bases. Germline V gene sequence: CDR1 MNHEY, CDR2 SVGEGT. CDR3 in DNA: TGTGCCAGCAGGAAAGGCACAGATACGCAGTATTTT. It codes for CASRKGTDTQYF.

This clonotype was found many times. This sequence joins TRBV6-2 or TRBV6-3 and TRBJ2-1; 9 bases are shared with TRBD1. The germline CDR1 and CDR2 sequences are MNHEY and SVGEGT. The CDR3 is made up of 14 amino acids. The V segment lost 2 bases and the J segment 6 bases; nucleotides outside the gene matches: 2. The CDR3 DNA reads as TGTGCCAGCAGTTACGAGACAGGGGGCAATGAGCAGTTCTTC. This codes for CASSYETGGNEQFF.

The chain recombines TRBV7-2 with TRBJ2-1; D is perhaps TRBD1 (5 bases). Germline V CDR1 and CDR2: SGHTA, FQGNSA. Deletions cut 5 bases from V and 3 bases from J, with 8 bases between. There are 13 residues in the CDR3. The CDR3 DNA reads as TGTGCCAGCAGCCAGGGTTACTACAATGAGCAGTTCTTC. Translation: CASSQGYYNEQFF.

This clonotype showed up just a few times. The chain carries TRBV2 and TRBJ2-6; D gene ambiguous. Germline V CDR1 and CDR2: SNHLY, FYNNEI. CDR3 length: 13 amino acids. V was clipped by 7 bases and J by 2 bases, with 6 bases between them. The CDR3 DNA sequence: TGTGCCAGCATGGGTACTGGGGCCAACGTCCTGACTTTC. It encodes CASMGTGANVLTF.

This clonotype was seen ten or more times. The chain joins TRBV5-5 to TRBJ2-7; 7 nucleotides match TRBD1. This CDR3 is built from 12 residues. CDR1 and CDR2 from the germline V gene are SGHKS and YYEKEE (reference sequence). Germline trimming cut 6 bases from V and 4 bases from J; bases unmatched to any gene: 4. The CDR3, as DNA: TGTGCCAGCACCGAACAGGGGTACGAGCAGTACTTC. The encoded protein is CASTEQGYEQYF.

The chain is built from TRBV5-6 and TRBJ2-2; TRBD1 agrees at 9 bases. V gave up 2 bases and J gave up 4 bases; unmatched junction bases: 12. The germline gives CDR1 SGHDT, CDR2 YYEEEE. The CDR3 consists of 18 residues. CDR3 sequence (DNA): TGTGCCAGCAGCTTAGGCTTCCAGGACAGGGGCGGCACCGGGGAGCTGTTTTTT. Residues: CASSLGFQDRGGTGELFF. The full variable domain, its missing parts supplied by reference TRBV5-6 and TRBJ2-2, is DAGVTQSPTHLIKTRGQQVTLRCSPKSGHDTVSWYQQALGQGPQFIFQYYEEEERQRGNFPDRFSGHQFPNYSSELNVNALLLGDSALYLCASSLGFQDRGGTGELFFGEGSRLTVL.

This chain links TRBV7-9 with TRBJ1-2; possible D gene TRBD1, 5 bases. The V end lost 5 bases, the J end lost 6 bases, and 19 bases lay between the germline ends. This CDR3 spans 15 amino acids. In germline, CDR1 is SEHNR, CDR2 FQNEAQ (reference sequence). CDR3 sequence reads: CASSRADSLRDGYTF. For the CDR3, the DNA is TGTGCCAGCAGCCGAGCCGACAGTCTACGAGATGGCTACACCTTC. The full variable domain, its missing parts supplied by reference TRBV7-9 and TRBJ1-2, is DTGVSQNPRHKITKRGQNVTFRCDPISEHNRLYWYRQTLGQGPEFLTYFQNEAQLEKSRLLSDRFSAERPKGSFSTLEIQRTEQGDSAMYLCASSRADSLRDGYTFGSGTRLTVV.

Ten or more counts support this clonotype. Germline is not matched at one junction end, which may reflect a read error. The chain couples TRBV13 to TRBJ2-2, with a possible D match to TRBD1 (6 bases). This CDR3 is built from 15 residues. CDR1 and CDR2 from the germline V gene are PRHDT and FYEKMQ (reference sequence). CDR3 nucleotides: TGTGCCAGCAGCCTAGGGGGAGTGAACACCGGGGAGCTGTTTTTT. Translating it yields CASSLGGVNTGELFF.

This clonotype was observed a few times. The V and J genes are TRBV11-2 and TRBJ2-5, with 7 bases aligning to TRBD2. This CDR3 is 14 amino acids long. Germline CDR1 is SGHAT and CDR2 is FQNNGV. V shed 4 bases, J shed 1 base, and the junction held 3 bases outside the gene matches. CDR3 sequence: CASSSWTSQETQYF. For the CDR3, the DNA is TGTGCCAGCAGCTCGTGGACTAGCCAAGAGACCCAGTACTTC.

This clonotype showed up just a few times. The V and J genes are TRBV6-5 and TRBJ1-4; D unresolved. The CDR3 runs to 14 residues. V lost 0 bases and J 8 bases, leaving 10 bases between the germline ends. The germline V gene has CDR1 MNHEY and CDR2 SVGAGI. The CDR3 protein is CASSYSLGQEKLFF. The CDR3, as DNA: TGTGCCAGCAGTTACTCTCTGGGTCAGGAAAAACTGTTTTTT.

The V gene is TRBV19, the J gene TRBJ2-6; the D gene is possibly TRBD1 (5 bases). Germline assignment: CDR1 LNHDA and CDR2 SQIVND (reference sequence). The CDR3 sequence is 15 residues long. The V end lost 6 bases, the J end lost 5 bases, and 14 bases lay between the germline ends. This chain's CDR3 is CASSPSGIRANVLTF. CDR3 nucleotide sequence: TGTGCCAGTAGCCCTTCAGGGATACGGGCCAACGTCCTGACTTTC.

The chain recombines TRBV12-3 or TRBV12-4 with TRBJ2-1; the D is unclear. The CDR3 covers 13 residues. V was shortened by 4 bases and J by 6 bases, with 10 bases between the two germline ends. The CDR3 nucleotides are TGTGCCAGCAGTTCTCTTTTCCGCAATGAGCAGTTCTTC. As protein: CASSSLFRNEQFF.

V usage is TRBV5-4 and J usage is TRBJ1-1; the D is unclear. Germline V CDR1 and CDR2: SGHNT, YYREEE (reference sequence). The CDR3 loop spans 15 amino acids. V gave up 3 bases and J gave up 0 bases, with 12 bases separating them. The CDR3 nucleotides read TGTGCCAGCAGCTCATGGGCCCAGATGAACACTGAAGCTTTCTTT. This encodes CASSSWAQMNTEAFF.

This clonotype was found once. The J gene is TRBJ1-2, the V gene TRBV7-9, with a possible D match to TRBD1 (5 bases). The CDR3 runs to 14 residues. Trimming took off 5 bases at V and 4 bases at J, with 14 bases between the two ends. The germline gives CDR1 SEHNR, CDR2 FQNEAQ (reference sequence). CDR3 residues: CASSRGETGYGYTF. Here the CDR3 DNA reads TGTGCCAGCAGCCGGGGCGAGACTGGCTATGGCTACACCTTC.

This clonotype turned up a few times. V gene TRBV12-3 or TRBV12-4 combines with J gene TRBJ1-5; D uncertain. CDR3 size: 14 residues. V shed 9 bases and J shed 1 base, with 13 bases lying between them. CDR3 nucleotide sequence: TGTGCCAGTGCCCCGGACGGCAGCAATCAGCCCCAGCATTTT. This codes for CASAPDGSNQPQHF.

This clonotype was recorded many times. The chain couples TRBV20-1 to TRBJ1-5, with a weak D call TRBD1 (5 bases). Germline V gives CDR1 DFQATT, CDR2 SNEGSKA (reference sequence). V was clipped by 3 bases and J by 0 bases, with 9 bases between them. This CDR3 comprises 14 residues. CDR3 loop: CSASDGGSNQPQHF. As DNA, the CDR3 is TGCAGTGCTAGCGATGGGGGTAGCAATCAGCCCCAGCATTTT.